Below, 19 T cell receptor beta chains from the same sample are listed, as sequenced in a study of vaccination and CD4 T cells after COVID-19. Treatment denoted: roughly 10-day PBMC culture with coronavirus spike peptide pools or control peptides (ViraFEST assay). Sequenced with the Oncomine TCR Beta short-read assay was DNA taken from cultured CD4+ T cells. Each CDR3 protein is one row after TCRdb ran MiXCR on the PCR reads. The sample shows approximately 9,000 distinct CDR3 sequences, about 66% of them seen only once. Their antigens are not known. The material sequenced was CD4+ T cells from blood, cultured in vitro. Every receptor here comes from a human donor who had recovered from COVID-19.

This clonotype has a handful of counts. The V gene is TRBV6-4, the J gene TRBJ2-3; 10 bases map to TRBD1. Per the germline V gene, CDR1 is MRHNA and CDR2 is SNTAGT. With V trimmed by 0 bases and J by 8 bases, 8 bases remained unmatched. The CDR3 is 16 residues long. CDR3 residues: CASSDSPGQGSGTQYF. CDR3 DNA sequence: TGTGCCAGCAGTGACTCGCCGGGACAGGGGAGCGGTACGCAGTATTTT.

The rearrangement joins TRBV20-1 to TRBJ1-2; D might be TRBD1 (5 bases). CDR1 DFQATT and CDR2 SNEGSKA come from the germline V gene (reference sequence). The CDR3 totals 12 residues. Trimming removed 3 bases at V and 3 bases at J, with 8 bases between. The CDR3: CSARRDDYGYTF. The CDR3 DNA sequence: TGCAGTGCTAGGCGGGACGACTATGGCTACACCTTC.

This clonotype was counted once. The chain links TRBV7-9 to TRBJ2-3, with D possibly TRBD1 on 5 matching bases. CDR3 length: 11 residues. Germline loops: CDR1 SEHNR, CDR2 FQNEAQ (reference sequence). The CDR3 nucleotides read TGTGCGCCACAGGGCACAGATACGCAGTATTTT. It codes for CAPQGTDTQYF.

The chain joins TRBV28 to TRBJ2-5; 7 bases are shared with TRBD1. V was clipped by 5 bases and J by 5 bases; unmatched bases: 11. This CDR3 is 15 amino acids long. Per the germline V gene, CDR1 is MDHEN and CDR2 is SYDVKM. The CDR3 DNA reads as TGTGCCAGCAGTCTACCGACAGGGTCGAAGGAGACCCAGTACTTC. This encodes CASSLPTGSKETQYF. Filled out from reference TRBV28 and TRBJ2-5, the complete variable domain reads DVKVTQSSRYLVKRTGEKVFLECVQDMDHENMFWYRQDPGLGLRLIYFSYDVKMKEKGDIPEGYSVSREKKERFSLILESASTNQTSMYLCASSLPTGSKETQYFGPGTRLLVL.

This clonotype was seen a few times. The CDR3 is CASAHSNTEAFF. The CDR3 bases are TGTGCCAGCGCCCACTCGAACACTGAAGCTTTCTTT. V and J are TRBV6-1 and TRBJ1-1; D is uncertain. The CDR3 is 12 residues long. V lost 8 bases and J 1 base, leaving 8 bases between the germline ends. Germline CDR1 reads MNHNS; CDR2 reads SASEGT.

This chain joins TRBV30 and TRBJ1-1; 8 nucleotides agree with TRBD1. The V gene end was trimmed by 3 bases and the J gene end by 6 bases; junction bases not matched to a gene: 6. The CDR3 consists of 13 residues. Germline V gene data show CDR1 as GTSNPN and CDR2 as SVGIG (reference sequence). CDR3 sequence: CAWSGQGLSEAFF. For the CDR3, the DNA is TGTGCCTGGAGCGGACAGGGACTATCTGAAGCTTTCTTT.

The gene calls are TRBV5-1 and TRBJ1-1; no definite D call. V gave up 4 bases and J gave up 7 bases, with 14 bases separating them. The length of the CDR3 is 13 residues. In germline, CDR1 is SGHRS, CDR2 YFSETQ. CDR3: CASSQERQDEAFF. In DNA, the CDR3 is TGCGCCAGCAGCCAAGAACGTCAGGATGAAGCTTTCTTT.

The chain carries TRBV19 and TRBJ2-3; 11 positions agree with TRBD1. Trimming cost V 10 bases and J 5 bases; bases outside gene matches: 8. The germline CDR1 and CDR2 sequences are LNHDA and SQIVND (reference sequence). CDR3 length equals 14 residues. Here the CDR3 reads CATSGTGGGDTQYF. The CDR3 bases are TGTGCCACCAGCGGGACAGGGGGGGGAGATACGCAGTATTTT.

The V and J genes are TRBV29-1 and TRBJ2-3; TRBD1 matches at 9 bases. The V segment lost 7 bases and the J segment 7 bases; nucleotides outside the gene matches: 12. CDR1 and CDR2 (germline): SQVTM, ANQGSEA. The CDR3 is 14 residues long. The CDR3 DNA is TGCAGCGGTTTGGGGGACAGGGATCCGAATACGCAGTATTTT. It codes for CSGLGDRDPNTQYF.

The chain links TRBV7-2 to TRBJ1-2; D remains unclear. Looked up from germline, CDR1 is SGHTA and CDR2 is FQGNSA. The germline V and J ends were trimmed by 7 bases and 8 bases, with 23 bases remaining between them. This CDR3 has 15 amino acids. Written as DNA, the CDR3 is TGTGCCAGCACTTTAGAGCCGGAGGGAGTTGGGGGCTACACCTTC. Encoded protein: CASTLEPEGVGGYTF.

The chain couples TRBV6-2 or TRBV6-3 to TRBJ2-5; no reliable D call. The V end lost 6 bases, the J end lost 1 base, and 15 bases lay between the germline ends. The CDR3 contains 15 residues. CDR1 is MNHEY, CDR2 SVGEGT, per germline. CDR3 nucleotides: TGTGCCAGCAGAGTTATAGGCTCTGGCCAAGAGACCCAGTACTTC. It encodes CASRVIGSGQETQYF.

The chain recombines TRBV7-9 with TRBJ2-7; 7 bases line up with TRBD2. The CDR3 has 15 residues. With V trimmed by 2 bases and J by 4 bases, 8 bases remained unmatched. CDR1 and CDR2 (germline): SEHNR, FQNEAQ (reference sequence). The CDR3 nucleotides are TGTGCCAGCAGCTTAAGAGCGGGGAATGGTTACGAGCAGTACTTC. It codes for CASSLRAGNGYEQYF.

The chain is built from TRBV19 and TRBJ2-3, with 12 bases that match TRBD2. The CDR3 consists of 16 residues. V lost 5 bases to trimming and J lost 1 base; unmatched junction nucleotides: 4. CDR1 and CDR2 (germline): LNHDA, SQIVND (reference sequence). This CDR3 reads CASSLLAGGGTDTQYF. The CDR3 region has the DNA TGTGCCAGTAGTCTACTAGCGGGGGGAGGCACAGATACGCAGTATTTT. Based on the CDR3 plus reference TRBV19 and TRBJ2-3, the full variable domain is DGGITQSPKYLFRKEGQNVTLSCEQNLNHDAMYWYRQDPGQGLRLIYYSQIVNDFQKGDIAEGYSVSREKKESFPLTVTSAQKNPTAFYLCASSLLAGGGTDTQYFGPGTRLTVL.

This chain's CDR3 is CASERVSGNTIYF. CDR3 in DNA: TGTGCCAGCGAACGGGTCTCTGGAAACACCATATATTTT. The chain joins TRBV6-1 to TRBJ1-3; D not resolved. Germline V gene sequence: CDR1 MNHNS, CDR2 SASEGT. Trimming cost V 8 bases and J 0 bases, with 8 bases left between them. The CDR3 consists of 13 residues.

This clonotype occurred a few times. The rearrangement links TRBV11-2 to TRBJ2-3, with 12 bases fitting TRBD2. The ends lost 2 bases at V and 7 bases at J; junction bases unmatched: 7. The germline V gene has CDR1 SGHAT and CDR2 FQNNGV. The CDR3 loop spans 16 amino acids. The CDR3 here is CASSLLAGGQRNTQYF. As DNA, the CDR3 is TGTGCCAGCAGCTTACTAGCGGGGGGGCAGAGGAATACGCAGTATTTT. The entire variable domain, with the rest obtained from reference TRBV11-2 and TRBJ2-3, is as follows: EAGVAQSPRYKIIEKRQSVAFWCNPISGHATLYWYQQILGQGPKLLIQFQNNGVVDDSQLPKDRFSAERLKGVDSTLKIQPAKLEDSAVYLCASSLLAGGQRNTQYFGPGTRLTVL.

V gene TRBV19 combines with J gene TRBJ1-5; the D is unclear. The CDR3 runs to 14 residues. V lost 7 bases to trimming and J lost 0 bases, with 10 bases between them. The germline V gene encodes CDR1 LNHDA and CDR2 SQIVND (reference sequence). In DNA form, the CDR3 reads TGTGCCAGTACCCACACGAATAGCAATCAGCCCCAGCATTTT. Translation: CASTHTNSNQPQHF.

V is TRBV20-1 and J is TRBJ1-3; D remains unclear. Trimming stripped 0 bases from V and 11 bases from J, with 14 bases between. Germline CDR1 and CDR2: DFQATT and SNEGSKA (reference sequence). The length of the CDR3 is 13 residues. The CDR3 nucleotides read TGCAGTGCTAGAGATTCAACGGGTCTCTCCATATATTTT. Translating gives CSARDSTGLSIYF.

The CDR3 here is CSVATTGGGDYGYTF. The CDR3, as DNA: TGCAGCGTTGCCACGACCGGAGGGGGCGACTATGGCTACACCTTC. The chain couples TRBV29-1 to TRBJ1-2; 7 bases align to TRBD1. This CDR3 has 15 amino acids. With V trimmed by 4 bases and J by 3 bases, 11 bases remained unmatched. Germline CDR1 SQVTM, CDR2 ANQGSEA.

The rearrangement uses TRBV23-1 and TRBJ1-5; D gene ambiguous. TRBV23-1 is recorded as an ORF, its role being uncertain. The CDR3 extends over 13 amino acids. The V end lost 7 bases, the J end lost 5 bases, and 12 bases lay between the germline ends. CDR3 protein: CASTRLHDQPQHF. In nucleotides, the CDR3 is TGCGCCAGCACCCGACTGCACGATCAGCCCCAGCATTTT.